The clone carrying this TCR beta chain was observed a few times. One entry per CDR3 protein, called by TCRdb with MiXCR from the 5' RACE reads. The sample carries tens of thousands of distinct CDR3 sequences, more than 6.5% recorded once. Time point specified: blood at routine non-recurrence follow-up after resection. Unsorted whole RNA of tumor, nontumor lung or frozen PBMC was sequenced. This specimen belongs to a study of spatial heterogeneity in lung cancer. CDR3 length equals 15 residues. V trimming: 3 bases; J trimming: 5 bases; junction bases outside the gene matches: 5. The germline V gene encodes CDR1 SGHNT and CDR2 YENEEA.

The source material was PBMCs, sampled at follow-up. The source of this sequence is a female donor with early-stage non-small cell lung cancer. The chain is built from TRBV11-3 and TRBJ2-2; 8 bases are a match to TRBD1. The CDR3 protein is CASSLGTGITGELFF. In nucleotides, the CDR3 is TGTGCCAGCAGCTTGGGGACAGGAATTACCGGGGAGCTGTTTTTT.